Detailed here is one T cell receptor (beta chain). No antigen is known for it. This entry belongs to a study of cytomegalovirus exposure and HLA in healthy donors. Study findings and constraints: Donors belonging to an Asian-associated ancestry cluster reportedly showed fewer N-insertions in productive TCRs than the roughly 670-donor mean, according to what a later analysis found.

Each donor's status was that of a healthy bone marrow donor. The CDR3 is 19 residues long. The trim removed 1 base at V and 3 bases at J, leaving 17 bases unmatched. PCR employed 60 Vbeta and 13 Jbeta primers. Sequenced by immunoSEQ multiplex PCR; TCRdb stores in-frame clones only, minus some. The sample lists over 90,000 clones, over 60% occurring once. The TCR originated in a male donor in good health and CMV-seropositive. The V gene is TRBV23-1, the J gene TRBJ1-2; the match to TRBD1 covers 7 bases. TRBV23-1 is flagged as an ORF with uncertain function. Sequenced: PBMCs. This CDR3 is CASSQWKGIQGFGYYGYTF. The CDR3 DNA follows: TGCGCCAGCAGTCAATGGAAGGGCATACAGGGGTTTGGCTACTATGGCTACACCTTC.